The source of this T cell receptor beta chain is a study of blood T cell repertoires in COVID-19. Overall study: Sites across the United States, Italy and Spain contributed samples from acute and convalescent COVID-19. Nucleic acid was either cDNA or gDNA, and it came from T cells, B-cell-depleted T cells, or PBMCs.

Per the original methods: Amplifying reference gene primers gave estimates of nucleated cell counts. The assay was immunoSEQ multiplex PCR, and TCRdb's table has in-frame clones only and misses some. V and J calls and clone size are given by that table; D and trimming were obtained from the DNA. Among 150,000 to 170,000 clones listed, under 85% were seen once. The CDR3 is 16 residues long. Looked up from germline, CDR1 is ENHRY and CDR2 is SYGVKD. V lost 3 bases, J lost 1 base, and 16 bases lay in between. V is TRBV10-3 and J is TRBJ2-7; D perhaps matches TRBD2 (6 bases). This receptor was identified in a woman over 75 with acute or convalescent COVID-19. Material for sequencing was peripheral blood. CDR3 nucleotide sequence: TGTGCCATCAGTGAAGTGTCCGGGACTGGTTCCTACGAGCAGTACTTC. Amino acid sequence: CAISEVSGTGSYEQYF.